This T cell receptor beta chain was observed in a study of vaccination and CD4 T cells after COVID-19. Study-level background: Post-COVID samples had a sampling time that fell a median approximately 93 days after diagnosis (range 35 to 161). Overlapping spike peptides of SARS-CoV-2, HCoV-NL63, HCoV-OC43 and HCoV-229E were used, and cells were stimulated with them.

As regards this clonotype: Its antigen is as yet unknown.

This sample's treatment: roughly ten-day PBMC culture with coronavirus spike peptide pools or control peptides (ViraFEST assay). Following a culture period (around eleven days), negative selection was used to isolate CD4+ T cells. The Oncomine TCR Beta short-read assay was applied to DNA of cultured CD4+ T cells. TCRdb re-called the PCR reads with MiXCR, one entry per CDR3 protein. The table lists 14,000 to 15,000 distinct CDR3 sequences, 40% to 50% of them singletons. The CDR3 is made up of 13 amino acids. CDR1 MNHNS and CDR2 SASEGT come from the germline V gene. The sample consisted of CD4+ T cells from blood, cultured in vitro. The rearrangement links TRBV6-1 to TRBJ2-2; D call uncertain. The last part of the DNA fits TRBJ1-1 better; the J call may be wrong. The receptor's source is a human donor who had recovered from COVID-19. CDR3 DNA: TGTGCCAGCAAAAACGGTTTCCTCTGGGGAGCTTTCTTT. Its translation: CASKNGFLWGAFF.